Below are 8 T cell receptor beta chains sequenced from a single sample in a study of shared clonotypes between healthy human individuals. The protocol was immunoSEQ multiplex PCR, while the TCRdb copy is restricted to in-frame clones and leaves out a portion. The data hold around 640,000 clones, with around 96% observed a single time. CD45RO negativity and positive selection for CCR7 defined naive CD8 cells, a population that excluded terminally differentiated effector memory CD45RA+ cells. Sequenced: naive CD8+ T cells sorted from blood. All receptors derive from a woman aged 25-40 years in good health.

The chain combines TRBV19 with TRBJ2-2; 7 positions match TRBD2. This CDR3 is built from 14 residues. J was trimmed by 4 bases and V by 7 bases; bases with no gene match: 6. The germline gives CDR1 LNHDA, CDR2 SQIVND (reference sequence). In DNA, the CDR3 is TGTGCCAGTATGAGCGGGGAGGGCACCGGGGAGCTGTTTTTT. It encodes CASMSGEGTGELFF.

The J gene is TRBJ2-7, the V gene TRBV6-1; possible D gene TRBD1, 6 bases. Germline CDR1 MNHNS, CDR2 SASEGT. Trimming removed 6 bases from V and 6 bases from J, with 12 bases in between. This CDR3 contains 12 residues. CDR3 DNA: TGTGCCAGCAGCTACAGGGTTCTCGAGCAGTACTTC. This encodes CASSYRVLEQYF.

The chain recombines TRBV25-1 with TRBJ1-1; possible D gene TRBD1, 5 bases. The V end lost 3 bases, the J end lost 1 base, and 12 bases lay between the germline ends. Germline values: CDR1 MGHDK, CDR2 SYGVNS. This CDR3 contains 15 residues. Here the CDR3 DNA reads TGTGCCAGCAGTGATTTCAGGGAGGCGAACACTGAAGCTTTCTTT. The encoded protein is CASSDFREANTEAFF.

The gene calls are TRBV11-2 and TRBJ2-1; no clear D. Germline CDR1 is SGHAT and CDR2 is FQNNGV. The CDR3 is 13 residues long. Trimming shortened V by 5 bases and J by 12 bases, and 17 bases separated the two germline ends. In DNA form, the CDR3 reads TGTGCCAGCAGCCCCCCCTCGACACCAGCGCAGTTCTTC. Protein product: CASSPPSTPAQFF. Complete variable domain (other parts from reference TRBV11-2 and TRBJ2-1): EAGVAQSPRYKIIEKRQSVAFWCNPISGHATLYWYQQILGQGPKLLIQFQNNGVVDDSQLPKDRFSAERLKGVDSTLKIQPAKLEDSAVYLCASSPPSTPAQFFGPGTRLTVL.

V usage is TRBV28 and J usage is TRBJ1-4; TRBD1 agrees at 8 bases. This CDR3 is built from 16 residues. Per the germline V gene, CDR1 is MDHEN and CDR2 is SYDVKM. Unmatched junction bases numbered 10, after V lost 2 bases and J lost 8 bases. The CDR3 spells CASSLTPGGDREKLFF. The DNA for the CDR3 is TGTGCCAGCAGTTTAACCCCAGGGGGCGATCGGGAAAAACTGTTTTTT.

This clone was seen only once. This chain uses TRBV13 with TRBJ2-2; the D gene is possibly TRBD2 (6 bases). The germline V gene encodes CDR1 PRHDT and CDR2 FYEKMQ (reference sequence). The CDR3 sequence is 18 residues long. V was trimmed by 4 bases and J by 4 bases, leaving 22 bases between them. CDR3 residues: CASSWGFGGESGTGELFF. CDR3 nucleotide sequence: TGTGCCAGCAGCTGGGGATTCGGAGGGGAGTCTGGCACCGGGGAGCTGTTTTTT.

This chain joins TRBV28 and TRBJ1-5; unclear D gene. In germline, CDR1 is MDHEN, CDR2 SYDVKM. CDR3 length: 16 residues. V lost 2 bases and J 0 bases, leaving 11 bases between the germline ends. For the CDR3, the DNA is TGTGCCAGCAGTTTAGATACAGTATATAGCAATCAGCCCCAGCATTTT. It codes for CASSLDTVYSNQPQHF.

As to this clone: Other DNA sequences in the sample encode the same CDR3. V usage is TRBV5-4 and J usage is TRBJ1-1; a weak D match, TRBD1 (5 bases). The CDR3 length is 14 residues. V was trimmed by 2 bases and J by 1 base, leaving 9 bases between them. Germline values: CDR1 SGHNT, CDR2 YYREEE (reference sequence). The CDR3: CASSFGQGNTEAFF. In DNA form, the CDR3 reads TGTGCCAGCAGCTTCGGCCAGGGGAACACTGAAGCTTTCTTT.